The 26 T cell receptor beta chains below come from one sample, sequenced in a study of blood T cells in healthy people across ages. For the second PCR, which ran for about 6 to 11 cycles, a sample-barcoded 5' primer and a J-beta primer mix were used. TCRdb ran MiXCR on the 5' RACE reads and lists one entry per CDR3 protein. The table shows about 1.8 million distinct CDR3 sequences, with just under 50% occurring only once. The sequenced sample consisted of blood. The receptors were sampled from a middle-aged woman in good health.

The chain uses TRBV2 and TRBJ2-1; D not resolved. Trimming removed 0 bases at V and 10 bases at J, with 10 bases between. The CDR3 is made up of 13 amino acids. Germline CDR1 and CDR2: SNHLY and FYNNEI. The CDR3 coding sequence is TGTGCCAGCAGTGAAGCGCGAGTGGCCGAGCAGTTCTTC. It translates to CASSEARVAEQFF.

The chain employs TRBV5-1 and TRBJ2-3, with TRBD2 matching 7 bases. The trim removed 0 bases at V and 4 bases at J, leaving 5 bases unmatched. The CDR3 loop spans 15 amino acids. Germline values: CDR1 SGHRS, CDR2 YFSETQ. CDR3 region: CASSLGRLAADTQYF. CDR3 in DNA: TGCGCCAGCAGCTTGGGTCGACTAGCCGCAGATACGCAGTATTTT.

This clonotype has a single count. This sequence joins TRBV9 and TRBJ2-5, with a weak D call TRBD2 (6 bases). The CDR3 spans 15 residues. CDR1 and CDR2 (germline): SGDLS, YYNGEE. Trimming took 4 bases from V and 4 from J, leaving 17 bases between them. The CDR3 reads CASSPRGSGVETQYF. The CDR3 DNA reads TGTGCCAGCAGCCCCCGGGGTAGCGGAGTAGAGACCCAGTACTTC.

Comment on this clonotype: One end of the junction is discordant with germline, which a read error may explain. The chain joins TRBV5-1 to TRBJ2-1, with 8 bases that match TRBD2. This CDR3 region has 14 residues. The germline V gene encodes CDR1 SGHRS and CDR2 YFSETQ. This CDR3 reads CVSSLGLAGPEQFF. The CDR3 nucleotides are TGCGTCAGCAGCCTAGGACTAGCAGGGCCTGAGCAGTTCTTC.

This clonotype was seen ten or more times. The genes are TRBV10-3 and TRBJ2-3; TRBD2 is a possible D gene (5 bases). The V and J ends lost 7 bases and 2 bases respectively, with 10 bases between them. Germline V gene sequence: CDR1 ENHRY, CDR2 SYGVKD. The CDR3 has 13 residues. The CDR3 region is CAIKEDPTDTQYF. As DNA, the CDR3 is TGTGCCATCAAGGAGGACCCCACAGATACGCAGTATTTT.

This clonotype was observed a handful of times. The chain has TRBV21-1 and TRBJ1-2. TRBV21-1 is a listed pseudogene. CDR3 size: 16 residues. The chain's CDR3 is CASSKGGSIAKYGYTF. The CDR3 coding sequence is TGTGCCAGCAGCAAAGGTGGCTCAATCGCCAAATATGGCTACACCTTC.

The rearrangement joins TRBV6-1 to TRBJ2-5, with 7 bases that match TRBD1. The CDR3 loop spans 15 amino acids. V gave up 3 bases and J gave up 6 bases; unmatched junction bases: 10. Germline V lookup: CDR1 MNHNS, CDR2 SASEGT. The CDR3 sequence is CASSDLIDRVQTQYF. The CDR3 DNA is TGTGCCAGCAGTGACCTCATCGACAGGGTTCAGACCCAGTACTTC.

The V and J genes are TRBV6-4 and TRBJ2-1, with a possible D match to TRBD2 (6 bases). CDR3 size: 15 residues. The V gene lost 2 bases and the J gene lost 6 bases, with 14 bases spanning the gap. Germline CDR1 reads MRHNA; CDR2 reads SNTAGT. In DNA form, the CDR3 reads TGTGCCAGCAGTGACGAGGGAGGAGTCCGCAATGAGCAGTTCTTC. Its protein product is CASSDEGGVRNEQFF.

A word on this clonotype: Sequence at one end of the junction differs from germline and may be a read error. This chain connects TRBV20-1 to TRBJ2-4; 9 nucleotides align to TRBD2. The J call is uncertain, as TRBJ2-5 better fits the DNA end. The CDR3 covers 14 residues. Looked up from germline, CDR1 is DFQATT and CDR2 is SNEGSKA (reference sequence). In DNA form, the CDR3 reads TGCAGTGCTGGAGAGACTAGCGGCCAAGAGACCCAGTACTTC. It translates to CSAGETSGQETQYF.

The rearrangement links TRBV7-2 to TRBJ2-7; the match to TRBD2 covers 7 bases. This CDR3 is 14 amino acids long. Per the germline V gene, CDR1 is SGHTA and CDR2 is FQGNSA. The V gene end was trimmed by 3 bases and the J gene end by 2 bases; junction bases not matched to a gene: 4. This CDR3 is CASSFQGGTYEQYF. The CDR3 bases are TGTGCCAGCAGCTTCCAGGGAGGGACCTACGAGCAGTACTTC.

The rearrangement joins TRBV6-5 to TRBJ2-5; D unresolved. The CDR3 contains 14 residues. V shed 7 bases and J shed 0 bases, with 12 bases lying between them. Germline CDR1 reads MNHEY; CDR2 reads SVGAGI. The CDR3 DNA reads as TGTGCCAGCAATCCCTGGGGTTACCAAGAGACCCAGTACTTC. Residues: CASNPWGYQETQYF.

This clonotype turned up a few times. The DNA for the CDR3 is TGTGCCAGCAAGCGGTCCGCAGATCCAGAGACCCAGTACTTC. Residues: CASKRSADPETQYF. V and J are TRBV6-6 and TRBJ2-5; D is possibly TRBD2 (5 bases). V dropped 7 bases and J dropped 4 bases, with 16 bases sitting between them. The CDR3 is made up of 14 amino acids. Germline assignment: CDR1 MNHNY and CDR2 SVGAGI (reference sequence).

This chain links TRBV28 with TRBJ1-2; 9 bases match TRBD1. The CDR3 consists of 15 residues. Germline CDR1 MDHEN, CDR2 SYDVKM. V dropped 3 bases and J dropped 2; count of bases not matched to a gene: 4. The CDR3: CASSFLGTGNYGYTF. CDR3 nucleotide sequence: TGTGCCAGCAGTTTCTTAGGGACAGGGAACTATGGCTACACCTTC.

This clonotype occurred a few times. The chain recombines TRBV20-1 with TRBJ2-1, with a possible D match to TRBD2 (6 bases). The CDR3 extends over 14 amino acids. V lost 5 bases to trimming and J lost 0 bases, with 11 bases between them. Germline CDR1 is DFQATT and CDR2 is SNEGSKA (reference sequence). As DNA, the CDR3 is TGCAGTGCTGGGGACTTCAGCTCCTACAATGAGCAGTTCTTC. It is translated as CSAGDFSSYNEQFF.

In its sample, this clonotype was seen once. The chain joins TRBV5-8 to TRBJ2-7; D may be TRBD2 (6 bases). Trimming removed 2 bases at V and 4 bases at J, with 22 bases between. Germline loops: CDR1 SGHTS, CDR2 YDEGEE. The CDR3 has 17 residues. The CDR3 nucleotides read TGTGCCAGCAGCTTAAATATGGGAAAGACGGGGGATTACGAGCAGTACTTC. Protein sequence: CASSLNMGKTGDYEQYF.

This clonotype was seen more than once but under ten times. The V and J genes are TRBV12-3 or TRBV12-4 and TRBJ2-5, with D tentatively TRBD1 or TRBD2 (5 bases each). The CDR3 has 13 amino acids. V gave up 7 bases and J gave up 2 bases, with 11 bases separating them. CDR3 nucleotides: TGTGCCAGCACCCCCGGGACGCAAGAGACCCAGTACTTC. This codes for CASTPGTQETQYF.

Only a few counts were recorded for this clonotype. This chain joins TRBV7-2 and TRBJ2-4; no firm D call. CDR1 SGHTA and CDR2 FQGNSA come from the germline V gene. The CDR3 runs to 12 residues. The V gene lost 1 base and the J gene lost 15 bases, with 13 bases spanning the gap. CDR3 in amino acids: CASSLVSDLLYF. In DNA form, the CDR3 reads TGTGCCAGCAGCTTAGTATCAGACCTCTTGTACTTC.

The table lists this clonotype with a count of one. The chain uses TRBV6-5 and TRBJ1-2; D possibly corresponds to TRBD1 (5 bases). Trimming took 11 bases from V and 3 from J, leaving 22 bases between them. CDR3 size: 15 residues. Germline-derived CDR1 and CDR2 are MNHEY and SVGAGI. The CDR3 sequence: CACTNPGRAHYGYTF. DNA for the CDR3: TGTGCCTGCACTAACCCCGGCAGGGCTCACTATGGCTACACCTTC.

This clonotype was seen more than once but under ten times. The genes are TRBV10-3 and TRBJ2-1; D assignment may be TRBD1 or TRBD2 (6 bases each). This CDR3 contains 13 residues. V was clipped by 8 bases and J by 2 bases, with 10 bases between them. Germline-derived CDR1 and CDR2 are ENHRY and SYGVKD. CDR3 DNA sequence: TGTGCCATCGGGGGGCCCCCCTACAATGAGCAGTTCTTC. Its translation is CAIGGPPYNEQFF.

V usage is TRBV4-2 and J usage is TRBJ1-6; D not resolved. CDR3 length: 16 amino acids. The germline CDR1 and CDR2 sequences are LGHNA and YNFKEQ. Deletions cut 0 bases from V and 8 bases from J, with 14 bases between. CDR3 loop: CASSQEGGGRDSPLHF. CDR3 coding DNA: TGTGCCAGCAGCCAAGAGGGAGGTGGGCGGGATTCACCCCTCCACTTT.

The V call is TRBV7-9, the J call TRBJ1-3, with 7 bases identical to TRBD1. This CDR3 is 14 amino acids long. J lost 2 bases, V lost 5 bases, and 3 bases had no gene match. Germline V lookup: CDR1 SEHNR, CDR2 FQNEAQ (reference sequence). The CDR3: CASSLTGAGNTIYF. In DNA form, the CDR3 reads TGTGCCAGCAGCCTTACAGGGGCTGGAAACACCATATATTTT.

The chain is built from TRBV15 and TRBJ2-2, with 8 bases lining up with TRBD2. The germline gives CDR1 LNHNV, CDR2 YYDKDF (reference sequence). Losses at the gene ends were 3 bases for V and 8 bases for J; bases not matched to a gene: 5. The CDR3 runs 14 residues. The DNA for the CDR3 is TGTGCCACCAGCAGCGGGGGGGCGTATGGGGAGCTGTTTTTT. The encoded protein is CATSSGGAYGELFF.

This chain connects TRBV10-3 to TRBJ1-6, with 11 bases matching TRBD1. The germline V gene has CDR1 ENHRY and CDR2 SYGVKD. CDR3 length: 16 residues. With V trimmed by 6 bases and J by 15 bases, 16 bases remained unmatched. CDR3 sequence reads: CAIRSGTGGYNLVLHF. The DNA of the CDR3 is TGTGCCATCAGATCCGGGACAGGGGGATACAATTTGGTCCTCCACTTT.

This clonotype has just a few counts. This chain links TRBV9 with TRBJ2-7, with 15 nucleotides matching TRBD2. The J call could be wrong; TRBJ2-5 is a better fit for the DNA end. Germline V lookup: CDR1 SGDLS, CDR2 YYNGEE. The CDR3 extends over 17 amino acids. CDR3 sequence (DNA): TGTGCCAGCAGCCCGGGACTAGCGGGGGGCCAACCAGAGACCCAGTACTTC. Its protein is CASSPGLAGGQPETQYF.

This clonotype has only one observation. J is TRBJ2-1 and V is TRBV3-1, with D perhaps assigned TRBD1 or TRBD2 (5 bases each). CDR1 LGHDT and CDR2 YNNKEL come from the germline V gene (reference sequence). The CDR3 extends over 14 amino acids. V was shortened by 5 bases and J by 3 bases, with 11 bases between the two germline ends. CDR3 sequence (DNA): TGTGCCAGCAGCGCCGAGGGGAACTACAATGAGCAGTTCTTC. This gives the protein CASSAEGNYNEQFF.

As DNA, the CDR3 is TGTGCCAGCAGTTACGAGGGGACAGGGGCCACTGAAGCTTTCTTT. Translation gives CASSYEGTGATEAFF. The chain combines TRBV6-5 with TRBJ1-1; 10 nucleotides match TRBD1. Losses at the gene ends were 2 bases for V and 4 bases for J; bases not matched to a gene: 4. The CDR3 covers 15 residues. Germline V lookup: CDR1 MNHEY, CDR2 SVGAGI.